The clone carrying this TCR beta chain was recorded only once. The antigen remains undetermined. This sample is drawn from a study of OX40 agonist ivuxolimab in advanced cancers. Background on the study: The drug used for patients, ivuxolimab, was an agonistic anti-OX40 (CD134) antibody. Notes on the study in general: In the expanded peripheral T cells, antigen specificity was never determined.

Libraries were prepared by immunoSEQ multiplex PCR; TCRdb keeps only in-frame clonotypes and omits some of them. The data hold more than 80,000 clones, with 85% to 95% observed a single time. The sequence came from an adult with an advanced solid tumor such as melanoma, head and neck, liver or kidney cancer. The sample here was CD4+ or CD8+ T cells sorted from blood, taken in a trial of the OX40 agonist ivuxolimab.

The CDR3 DNA reads TGTGCCAGCAGTCCTTCAATCTCTGGGGCCAACGTCCTGACTTTC. It specifies CASSPSISGANVLTF. The genes are TRBV27 and TRBJ2-6; D gene unclear. Trimming cost V 5 bases and J 0 bases, with 8 bases left between them. Germline CDR1 and CDR2: MNHEY and SMNVEV (reference sequence). The CDR3 is 15 amino acids.